This T cell receptor beta chain was sequenced in a study of T cell repertoires in cytomegalovirus infection. Whole-study context: Both recently identified HLA-C-restricted and well-studied HLA-B-restricted CMV epitopes were used in the study. Public TCR beta signatures provided an indication of both CMV infection and a matching HLA type.

TCRdb re-called the reads with MiXCR, one entry per CDR3 protein. This table holds about 740,000 distinct CDR3 sequences, around 32% found once. The CDR3 consists of 15 residues. Germline CDR1 is ENHRY and CDR2 is SYGVKD. V was pared by 3 bases and J by 2 bases, with 13 bases between. Note on this clonotype: The target antigen is unknown.

The clonotype was recovered from a human donor in good health (CMV status not recorded). Some clones in this sample may be carry-over from other donors' samples. J is TRBJ1-1 and V is TRBV10-3; D not certain. The material sequenced was cultured PBMCs, taken from culture after CMV antigen stimulation. The CDR3 reads CAISDSGKINTEAFF. CDR3 coding DNA: TGTGCCATCAGTGATTCGGGGAAAATAAACACTGAAGCTTTCTTT.